One sample yielded the 24 T cell receptor beta chains listed below, sequenced in a study of spatial heterogeneity in lung cancer. Notes on the study in general: Mutation counts in tumors were tracked by counts of expanded intratumoral alpha and beta TCRs.

Their specific antigens are unknown. Time point indicated: sample taken at primary tumor resection. TCRdb ran MiXCR on the 5' RACE reads and lists one entry per CDR3 protein. The sample records about 10,000 distinct CDR3 sequences, approximately 12% being singletons. Material: lung tumor tissue, obtained at surgery. Receptor source: a male donor with early-stage non-small cell lung cancer.

In this sample, this clonotype turned up a few times. The J gene is TRBJ2-3, the V gene TRBV9, with 10 bases aligning to TRBD2. V lost 0 bases and J lost 7; bases outside the gene matches: 8. The CDR3 has 16 amino acids. Looked up from germline, CDR1 is SGDLS and CDR2 is YYNGEE. The DNA for the CDR3 is TGTGCCAGCAGCGTAGCACCCAGCGGGGGGGATCATACGCAGTATTTT. Encoded protein: CASSVAPSGGDHTQYF. Together with reference TRBV9 and TRBJ2-3, the CDR3 gives the full variable domain: DSGVTQTPKHLITATGQRVTLRCSPRSGDLSVYWYQQSLDQGLQFLIQYYNGEERAKGNILERFSAQQFPDLHSELNLSSLELGDSALYFCASSVAPSGGDHTQYFGPGTRLTVL.

This clonotype was seen ten or more times. J is TRBJ2-3 and V is TRBV9; TRBD2 agrees at 15 bases. CDR1 is SGDLS, CDR2 YYNGEE, per germline. Unmatched junction bases numbered 8, after V lost 4 bases and J lost 2 bases. This CDR3 region has 18 residues. The CDR3 region is CASSRGLAGGINTDTQYF. In DNA form, the CDR3 reads TGTGCCAGCAGCCGTGGACTAGCGGGAGGGATCAACACAGATACGCAGTATTTT.

The rearrangement joins TRBV4-3 to TRBJ2-7; 9 bases map to TRBD2. The CDR3 contains 16 residues. Germline CDR1 is LGHNA and CDR2 is YSLEER. The junction had 5 bases not matched to a gene; V was cut back by 0 bases and J by 2 bases. DNA for the CDR3: TGCGCCAGCAGCCAAGATGGTGGCGGGAGGGCCTACGAGCAGTACTTC. It codes for CASSQDGGGRAYEQYF.

The chain is built from TRBV30 and TRBJ2-1; tentative D call: TRBD2 (6 bases). Between the trimmed V and J ends, which lost 4 bases and 0 bases, there was a span of 13 bases. The length of the CDR3 is 15 residues. Looked up from germline, CDR1 is GTSNPN and CDR2 is SVGIG (reference sequence). CDR3 DNA sequence: TGTGCCTGGACTAGCGCCCAGAGCTCCTACAATGAGCAGTTCTTC. This translates into CAWTSAQSSYNEQFF.

The sample holds many counts of this clonotype. The chain links TRBV5-1 to TRBJ2-1; 11 bases align to TRBD2. The CDR3 runs to 14 residues. The junction had 2 bases not matched to a gene; V was cut back by 2 bases and J by 7 bases. Germline loops: CDR1 SGHRS, CDR2 YFSETQ. This CDR3 is CASSLLAGENEQFF. DNA of the CDR3: TGCGCCAGCAGCTTACTAGCGGGGGAGAATGAGCAGTTCTTC.

The CDR3, as DNA: TGTGCCAGCAGCCGGGACAGAGCCTACGAGCAGTACGTC. Translating it yields CASSRDRAYEQYV. V usage is TRBV6-2 or TRBV6-3 and J usage is TRBJ2-7; 7 bases agree with TRBD1. Trimming at V came to 6 bases and at J to 2 bases, leaving 4 bases not matched to a gene. CDR3 size: 13 residues. Germline V lookup: CDR1 MNHEY, CDR2 SVGEGT.

This clonotype was found many times. The chain uses TRBV7-3 and TRBJ2-2; D call uncertain. The CDR3 is 14 residues long. Germline lookup yields CDR1 SGHTA and CDR2 FQGTGA. V was cut by 8 bases and J by 1 base, with 11 bases left in between. The CDR3 DNA follows: TGTGCCAGCGGGATAGGTGTGAACACCGGGGAGCTGTTTTTT. Its translation: CASGIGVNTGELFF.

This clonotype has a single count. This sequence joins TRBV7-9 and TRBJ2-5, with 8 bases lining up with TRBD1. The CDR3 sequence is 16 residues long. CDR1 and CDR2 from the germline V gene are SEHNR and FQNEAQ (reference sequence). The V gene end was trimmed by 2 bases and the J gene end by 0 bases; junction bases not matched to a gene: 5. The CDR3 DNA is TGTGCCAGCAGCTTACCCTACAGGGGGTACCAAGAGACCCAGTACTTC. This sequence encodes CASSLPYRGYQETQYF.

The chain combines TRBV20-1 with TRBJ2-7; TRBD2 matches at 7 bases. The germline gives CDR1 DFQATT, CDR2 SNEGSKA (reference sequence). The CDR3 is 16 residues long. V lost 1 base, J lost 7 bases, and 16 bases stayed unmatched. CDR3 coding DNA: TGCAGTGCTAGAGTTGTGACCGGGACTAAGATTTCGGAGCAGTACTTC. It yields the protein CSARVVTGTKISEQYF.

Relative to its sample, this clonotype is medium-sized. This chain links TRBV6-2 or TRBV6-3 with TRBJ2-7; 13 bases are shared with TRBD2. CDR1 MNHEY and CDR2 SVGEGT come from the germline V gene. The junction had 5 bases not matched to a gene; V was cut back by 4 bases and J by 5 bases. The CDR3 consists of 15 residues. The CDR3 sequence is CASSWTSGSFNEQYF. The CDR3 DNA follows: TGTGCCAGCAGTTGGACTAGCGGGAGTTTCAACGAGCAGTACTTC.

This clonotype turned up a few times. The CDR3 loop reads CASSPNWAWESITDTQYF. The DNA for the CDR3 is TGTGCCAGCAGTCCGAACTGGGCCTGGGAGAGCATCACAGATACGCAGTATTTT. V and J are TRBV6-5 and TRBJ2-3; D possibly corresponds to TRBD2 (5 bases). The germline V gene has CDR1 MNHEY and CDR2 SVGAGI. With 5 bases removed from V and 2 bases from J, the gap between germline ends came to 23 bases. This CDR3 is built from 18 residues.

This clonotype is medium-sized within its sample. This chain connects TRBV11-3 to TRBJ2-5; possible D gene TRBD1, 5 bases. The V gene lost 5 bases and the J gene lost 1 base, with 8 bases spanning the gap. The CDR3 runs 13 residues. From germline, CDR1 is SGHNT and CDR2 YENEEA. As DNA, the CDR3 is TGTGCCAGCAGCCTGGACATCCAAGAGACCCAGTACTTC. Residues: CASSLDIQETQYF.

This clonotype is labeled as medium-sized. The chain employs TRBV20-1 and TRBJ2-7, with 8 bases lining up with TRBD1. This CDR3 is 16 amino acids long. The trim removed 6 bases at V and 0 bases at J, leaving 13 bases unmatched. The germline V gene encodes CDR1 DFQATT and CDR2 SNEGSKA (reference sequence). The CDR3 DNA is TGCAGTGCCCCCGACAGGGGAGGAACGAACTCCTACGAGCAGTACTTC. This translates into CSAPDRGGTNSYEQYF.

By its share, this clonotype is medium-sized. The rearrangement joins TRBV6-5 to TRBJ2-7; the match to TRBD2 covers 9 bases. The CDR3 consists of 17 residues. CDR1 is MNHEY, CDR2 SVGAGI, per germline. Germline trimming cut 6 bases from V and 5 bases from J; bases unmatched to any gene: 17. CDR3 sequence: CASSPGSSGRSRDEQYF. CDR3 in DNA: TGTGCCAGCAGCCCCGGGAGTAGCGGGAGATCGAGGGACGAGCAGTACTTC.

V usage is TRBV2 and J usage is TRBJ1-5; D gene unclear. From germline, CDR1 is SNHLY and CDR2 FYNNEI. The CDR3 consists of 15 residues. The V and J ends lost 0 bases and 3 bases respectively, with 9 bases between them. The CDR3 DNA follows: TGTGCCAGCAGTGAAGCACAGACTCCCAATCAGCCCCAGCATTTT. Translated, it gives CASSEAQTPNQPQHF.

This clonotype was picked up many times. This rearrangement joins TRBV7-2 to TRBJ1-6, with D possibly being TRBD1 (6 bases). The V end was cut by 6 bases, the J end by 7 bases, with 13 bases between. The CDR3 contains 14 residues. The germline gives CDR1 SGHTA, CDR2 FQGNSA. The CDR3 DNA follows: TGTGCCAGCAGATCCGGGACAACCAATTCACCCCTCCACTTT. Protein sequence: CASRSGTTNSPLHF.

This clonotype was recorded many times. The rearrangement joins TRBV12-3 or TRBV12-4 to TRBJ2-1; 7 nucleotides align to TRBD2. The CDR3 runs to 16 residues. V shed 5 bases, J shed 7 bases, and the junction held 14 bases outside the gene matches. The CDR3 DNA reads TGTGCCAGCAGTCCAACTTTAGGCGGGGGTTTGAATGAGCAGTTCTTC. Protein product: CASSPTLGGGLNEQFF.

Many counts were recorded for this clonotype. The V gene is TRBV6-6, the J gene TRBJ1-1; D not resolved. CDR3 length: 11 amino acids. The V and J ends lost 2 bases and 8 bases respectively, with 6 bases between them. Germline V gene lookup returns CDR1 MNHNY and CDR2 SVGAGI (reference sequence). CDR3 nucleotide sequence: TGTGCCAGCAGTTACGGTCAGGAAGCTTTCTTT. Residues: CASSYGQEAFF.

This clonotype was detected ten times or more. The chain carries TRBV7-8 and TRBJ2-1; D remains ambiguous. With 6 bases removed from V and 10 bases from J, the gap between germline ends came to 16 bases. The CDR3 has 13 amino acids. Germline V CDR1 and CDR2: SGHVS, FQNEAQ. CDR3: CASSPLADGEQFF. The CDR3 coding sequence is TGTGCCAGCAGTCCCCTGGCGGACGGGGAGCAGTTCTTC.

This clonotype is judged medium-sized. This rearrangement joins TRBV10-1 to TRBJ2-3; D is uncertain. Trimming left V 3 bases short and J 5 bases short, with 9 bases between. The CDR3 sequence is 13 residues long. Germline CDR1 is WNHNN and CDR2 is SYGVQD (reference sequence). The CDR3 DNA sequence: TGCGCCAGCAGTGAAGGGATGGGAGATACGCAGTATTTT. It translates to CASSEGMGDTQYF.

This clonotype is medium-sized (0.01 to 0.1%) in the sample. V usage is TRBV18 and J usage is TRBJ2-7; 11 bases line up with TRBD2. The CDR3 consists of 16 residues. V dropped 2 bases and J dropped 4; count of bases not matched to a gene: 7. Germline V gene lookup returns CDR1 KGHSH and CDR2 LQKENI. CDR3 sequence (DNA): TGTGCCAGCTCACCAGAAGTACGACTAGCGGGGTACGAGCAGTACTTC. This sequence encodes CASSPEVRLAGYEQYF.

This clonotype was detected many times. The chain recombines TRBV6-2 or TRBV6-3 with TRBJ2-3, with TRBD2 identical over 13 bases. There are 14 residues in the CDR3. V shed 6 bases and J 9 bases; nucleotides not matched to a gene: 6. Per germline, CDR1 MNHEY and CDR2 SVGEGT. DNA of the CDR3: TGTGCCAGCAGCTATGGGACTAGCGGGATAACGCAGTATTTT. Translation: CASSYGTSGITQYF.

This clonotype is medium-sized by share. The chain employs TRBV27 and TRBJ1-6; TRBD1 is a possible D gene (6 bases). Germline loops: CDR1 MNHEY, CDR2 SMNVEV (reference sequence). CDR3 size: 13 residues. V dropped 4 bases and J dropped 8 bases, with 9 bases sitting between them. Written as DNA, the CDR3 is TGTGCCAGCAGTTCCTACAGGGATTCACCCCTCCACTTT. It translates to CASSSYRDSPLHF.

This clonotype was recorded at least ten times. The chain recombines TRBV30 with TRBJ2-5; D not resolved. V lost 0 bases and J 3 bases, leaving 11 bases between the germline ends. The length of the CDR3 is 14 residues. CDR1 GTSNPN and CDR2 SVGIG come from the germline V gene (reference sequence). The CDR3 reads CAWSVAYSKETQYF. The CDR3 nucleotides read TGTGCCTGGAGTGTAGCATATTCCAAAGAGACCCAGTACTTC.